The clone carrying this T cell receptor (beta chain) was picked up one time. Treatment defined: oral pan-JAK inhibitor, 5-10 mg twice daily. Alopecia areata patients had lesional scalp punch biopsies and peripheral blood taken from them. This sample is drawn from a study of CD8+ T cells in alopecia areata. cDNA prepared by RNA extraction and subsequent reverse transcription served as the template for sequencing. Measured with immunoSEQ multiplex PCR; TCRdb has only the in-frame clones, and not every one. The data show about 140,000 clones, 86% seen once. Per germline, CDR1 SQVTM and CDR2 ANQGSEA. V gave up 6 bases and J gave up 1 base, with 13 bases separating them. The CDR3 is made up of 13 amino acids.

V is TRBV29-1 and J is TRBJ2-7; TRBD2 is a possible D gene (6 bases). Sequences were derived from CD8+ T cells sorted from blood, sampled at week 4, from a patient treated with tofacitinib. The receptor was derived from a human donor with alopecia areata. CDR3 protein: CSVEGLSSYEQYF. The CDR3 region has the DNA TGCAGCGTCGAGGGACTGTCTTCCTACGAGCAGTACTTC.